The clone carrying this T cell receptor beta chain was picked up one time. Germline-derived CDR1 and CDR2 are KGHSH and LQKENI. This CDR3 has 14 amino acids. Unmatched junction bases numbered 3, after V lost 3 bases and J lost 2 bases. The data stem from a study of preoperative IRX-2 immunotherapy in early breast cancer. Sequencing was performed with immunoSEQ multiplex PCR; in TCRdb, only in-frame clones are kept and a portion is missing. The sample has tens of thousands of clones, around 86% seen once. Treatment here: preoperative locoregional IRX-2 cytokine immunotherapy. This chain joins TRBV18 and TRBJ1-2; TRBD1 agrees at 7 bases. The receptor comes from a human donor with breast cancer. The source material was lymph node tissue, sampled from a patient treated with IRX-2 immunotherapy. Here the CDR3 DNA reads TGTGCCAGCTCACCGGGACAGACCAACTATGGCTACACCTTC. This codes for CASSPGQTNYGYTF.